This T cell receptor (beta chain) appears in the sequencing data of a study of CD8 T cells in cerebrospinal fluid in Alzheimer's disease (dated by TCRdb to about 2020). Turning to the overall study: The study used two single-cell methods, plate-based nested PCR sequencing and droplet-based sequencing, to evaluate clonal expansion of CSF T cells. The study examined whether cerebrospinal fluid from healthy elderly individuals and from patients with neurodegenerative disease contained clonally expanded T cells. In the droplet-based CSF analysis comparing patients with controls, about ten healthy controls (10,876 cells) and about ten patients with MCI or Alzheimer's disease (about 10,000 cells) were included. The CSF gene-expression analysis, which included patients with Parkinson's disease, covered a total of approximately 25 samples.

The full study reports these points: When the data were pooled, 4 of 6 Alzheimer's patients but only 1 of 10 healthy subjects had a highly expanded clone, defined as one making up at least 3% of TCRs. The EBV-specific clones were neither the most highly expanded clones nor enriched among patients. The largest CSF clone made up a higher percentage of TCRs in patients with MCI or Alzheimer's disease than in controls. The authors cautioned that detecting EBV-specific TCRs in CSF does not establish a causal link between EBV and Alzheimer's disease. The overall clonality comparison included only samples with detectable clones (about eleven healthy, 5 MCI, 5 AD, 6 PD).

Patients with Parkinson's disease were included as a neurodegenerative disease comparison group, since earlier reports had described antigen-specific T cells in the blood of Parkinson's disease patients. None of the participants had acute infectious disease, and every participant was in good physical condition. Neurodegeneration in patients was confirmed using biomarkers including neurofilament, amyloid-beta and tau. A live/dead marker was used to sort live CSF cells for droplet-based sequencing. To pellet immune cells, CSF obtained by lumbar puncture was centrifuged at 300g. CSF samples were inspected for red blood cells, and any blood-contaminated sample was excluded. CSF cells were cryopreserved in freezing medium, frozen at -80 degrees C overnight, and then transferred to liquid nitrogen for storage. CSF samples were stored for less than seven months before analysis. Counted from cysteine to phenylalanine, this CDR3 has 15 amino acids. DNA is not on record. Looking up the germline V gene (reference sequence) yields CDR1 DFQATT and CDR2 SNEGSKA.

Receptors were amplified or captured by 10x single-cell sequencing. CSF cells were profiled with 10X Genomics single-cell V(D)J and 5' gene-expression libraries. CSF single-cell TCR libraries were sequenced on an Illumina NextSeq550. For the original study's pipeline: V(D)J reads were aligned to the vdj-GRCh38 alts ensemble 2.0.0 reference and were analysed with the Cell Ranger vdj pipeline. Clonotypes were defined as cell barcodes sharing the same set of productive CDR3 nucleotide sequences. Clonotype information was added to Seurat v3.0 gene-expression metadata to link clonality with transcriptional profiles. Any CSF cell with more than 1,800 genes, more than 7,500 UMIs or more than 10% mitochondrial reads was excluded. To identify TCRs with known antigen specificity, CDR3-beta sequences were compared against VDJdb. The network analysis of clone sharing was performed with the R package qgraph and was limited to TCRs that had complete alpha and beta chains. Reprocessed by TCRdb, the reads give a single entry per CDR3 protein sequence, without DNA. In this record, the V and J calls reflect TCRdb's handling and not the investigators' own analysis. The sample's records list about 1,200 distinct CDR3 sequences. Of the sample, 15% to 20% falls within the top ten clones.

Frequency classes this clonotype as medium-sized (0.01 to 0.1%); no count is given. What antigen it recognizes has not been identified. The V and J genes are TRBV20-1 and TRBJ1-2; TCRdb outputs TRBD1, but without DNA this stays unchecked. The specimen sequenced was cerebrospinal fluid. The origin of this receptor is a human donor with Parkinson's disease. The CDR3 protein sequence reads: CSATDGQGVAYGYTF.